A single sample gave rise to the 18 T cell receptor beta chains below, sequenced in a study of cytomegalovirus exposure and HLA in healthy donors. Vbeta (60) and Jbeta (13) primers were used in the PCR. This table comes from immunoSEQ multiplex PCR, and its TCRdb copy is limited to in-frame clones, with some not included. The sample consists of 130,000 or so clones, roughly 75% of them appearing once. The sequenced sample consisted of PBMCs. Receptor source: a man in his thirties or forties in good health and CMV-seronegative.

The chain links TRBV28 to TRBJ2-7, with D perhaps TRBD1 (5 bases). The ends were cut back, 3 bases at V and 4 bases at J, with 13 bases in the middle. Germline V gives CDR1 MDHEN, CDR2 SYDVKM. The CDR3 sequence is 14 residues long. In nucleotides, the CDR3 is TGTGCCAGCAGTTTTTTAGCAGGGCGGTACGAGCAGTACTTC. Encoded protein: CASSFLAGRYEQYF.

V usage is TRBV5-1 and J usage is TRBJ1-1; TRBD1 matches at 9 bases. CDR3 size: 15 residues. J lost 0 bases, V lost 4 bases, and 4 bases had no gene match. Germline values: CDR1 SGHRS, CDR2 YFSETQ. CDR3 in DNA: TGCGCCAGCAGCCAAGGGACAGGGCTGAACACTGAAGCTTTCTTT. Encoded protein: CASSQGTGLNTEAFF.

The chain has TRBV21-1 and TRBJ2-5; the D segment call TRBD1 is taken from the table without a DNA check. TRBV21-1 is designated a pseudogene. This CDR3 spans 18 amino acids. Written as DNA, the CDR3 is TGTGCCAGCAGCAAATTACCCAGGAGGACAGGGGGCGGTGAGACCCAGTACTTC. Translating it yields CASSKLPRRTGGGETQYF.

This rearrangement joins TRBV6-1 to TRBJ2-1, with D possibly being TRBD1 (6 bases). This CDR3 contains 15 residues. CDR1 and CDR2 (germline): MNHNS, SASEGT. Trimming pared 9 bases from V and 0 bases from J, leaving 15 bases between. The CDR3 sequence: CASSQGPSSYNEQFF. DNA of the CDR3: TGTGCCAGTTCACAGGGCCCAAGCTCCTACAATGAGCAGTTCTTC.

The gene calls are TRBV7-9 and TRBJ2-7; 9 positions agree with TRBD2. There are 13 residues in the CDR3. Unmatched junction bases numbered 4, after V lost 4 bases and J lost 6 bases. In germline, CDR1 is SEHNR, CDR2 FQNEAQ (reference sequence). This CDR3 reads CASSSGTSSEQYF. The DNA for the CDR3 is TGTGCCAGCAGCTCCGGGACTAGCAGCGAGCAGTACTTC.

This chain links TRBV7-9 with TRBJ1-2; possible D gene TRBD1, 5 bases. The germline CDR1 and CDR2 sequences are SEHNR and FQNEAQ (reference sequence). The CDR3 runs to 16 residues. Trimming cost V 5 bases and J 1 base, with 17 bases left between them. The CDR3 nucleotides are TGTGCCAGCAGCCACGAACCCAGGGTTTTTAACTATGGCTACACCTTC. Amino acids: CASSHEPRVFNYGYTF. Complete variable domain (other parts from reference TRBV7-9 and TRBJ1-2): DTGVSQNPRHKITKRGQNVTFRCDPISEHNRLYWYRQTLGQGPEFLTYFQNEAQLEKSRLLSDRFSAERPKGSFSTLEIQRTEQGDSAMYLCASSHEPRVFNYGYTFGSGTRLTVV.

The chain recombines TRBV9 with TRBJ1-2; TRBD1 matches at 8 bases. Germline CDR1 is SGDLS and CDR2 is YYNGEE. The CDR3 has 13 residues. V shed 4 bases, J shed 7 bases, and the junction held 6 bases outside the gene matches. The CDR3 is CASSLGQGPGYTF. The DNA for the CDR3 is TGTGCCAGCAGCCTAGGACAGGGCCCTGGCTACACCTTC.

This clone was recorded a few times. This rearrangement joins TRBV5-1 to TRBJ1-1; TRBD1 aligns across 7 bases. Germline values: CDR1 SGHRS, CDR2 YFSETQ. CDR3 length: 15 residues. V was pared by 2 bases and J by 3 bases, with 7 bases of the junction left unmatched. CDR3 in amino acids: CASSLQGITDTEAFF. The CDR3 nucleotides are TGCGCCAGCAGCTTACAGGGGATTACGGACACTGAAGCTTTCTTT.

The J gene is TRBJ2-7, the V gene TRBV6-5; 7 nucleotides match TRBD1. V shed 0 bases and J 6 bases; nucleotides not matched to a gene: 8. CDR1 and CDR2 (germline): MNHEY, SVGAGI. The CDR3 runs 15 residues. CDR3 region: CASSYSGRGLSEQYF. DNA for the CDR3: TGTGCCAGCAGTTACTCGGGAAGGGGGCTTAGCGAGCAGTACTTC.

The rearrangement uses TRBV7-8 and TRBJ1-2, with D tentatively TRBD1 (6 bases). Per germline, CDR1 SGHVS and CDR2 FQNEAQ. This CDR3 contains 13 residues. The ends were cut back, 5 bases at V and 4 bases at J, with 11 bases in the middle. The CDR3 region is CASSQRGGYGYTF. DNA for the CDR3: TGTGCCAGCAGCCAAAGGGGGGGCTATGGCTACACCTTC.

This clone has only one observation. The CDR3 coding sequence is TGTGCCAGCTCACCCCTCGGTACTTATGATGAGCAGTTCTTC. The encoded protein is CASSPLGTYDEQFF. The chain links TRBV18 to TRBJ2-1; no firm D call. V gave up 3 bases and J gave up 8 bases, with 14 bases separating them. The CDR3 runs 14 residues. Germline V gene lookup returns CDR1 KGHSH and CDR2 LQKENI.

The chain uses TRBV19 and TRBJ1-5; 8 positions match TRBD1. Germline CDR1 LNHDA, CDR2 SQIVND (reference sequence). Unmatched junction bases numbered 8, after V lost 6 bases and J lost 4 bases. The CDR3 consists of 15 residues. In DNA, the CDR3 is TGTGCCAGTAGATCGGACAGGGCGGGGAATCAGCCCCAGCATTTT. This gives the protein CASRSDRAGNQPQHF.

This clone was observed a handful of times. The chain employs TRBV7-2 and TRBJ2-3, with D unclear. CDR1 is SGHTA and CDR2 is FQGNSA in the germline V gene. Trimming removed 2 bases at V and 1 base at J, with 10 bases between. The CDR3 has 15 residues. CDR3 in amino acids: CASSLITPGTDTQYF. The CDR3 region has the DNA TGTGCCAGCAGCTTAATAACCCCGGGCACAGATACGCAGTATTTT.

This chain joins TRBV19 and TRBJ1-1, with a weak D call TRBD1 (5 bases). Germline CDR1 reads LNHDA; CDR2 reads SQIVND (reference sequence). The CDR3 totals 16 residues. V was shortened by 0 bases and J by 0 bases, with 11 bases between the two germline ends. CDR3 bases: TGTGCCAGTAGTATAGATGGCAGGGTGATGAACACTGAAGCTTTCTTT. It translates to CASSIDGRVMNTEAFF. Filled out from reference TRBV19 and TRBJ1-1, the complete variable domain reads DGGITQSPKYLFRKEGQNVTLSCEQNLNHDAMYWYRQDPGQGLRLIYYSQIVNDFQKGDIAEGYSVSREKKESFPLTVTSAQKNPTAFYLCASSIDGRVMNTEAFFGQGTRLTVV.

CDR3 loop: CASSPRQNTEAFF. CDR3 nucleotide sequence: TGTGCCAGCTCACCGAGACAGAACACTGAAGCTTTCTTT. The genes are TRBV18 and TRBJ1-1, with no clear D. The CDR3 length is 13 residues. The V gene lost 3 bases and the J gene lost 1 base, with 6 bases spanning the gap. Germline V gives CDR1 KGHSH, CDR2 LQKENI.

The chain employs TRBV9 and TRBJ2-3, with TRBD2 as a possible D gene (7 bases). Germline CDR1 is SGDLS and CDR2 is YYNGEE. V was pared by 3 bases and J by 0 bases, with 11 bases between. The CDR3 is 15 amino acids. Here the CDR3 reads CASSGGGGSTDTQYF. CDR3 in DNA: TGTGCCAGCAGCGGGGGAGGGGGGAGCACAGATACGCAGTATTTT.

V gene TRBV28 combines with J gene TRBJ1-3; D is possibly TRBD1 (6 bases). V lost 8 bases, J lost 1 base, and 21 bases lay in between. CDR1 and CDR2 from the germline V gene are MDHEN and SYDVKM. The CDR3 consists of 17 residues. In DNA form, the CDR3 reads TGTGCCAGCTGTCTACAGGGTACAGAATATTCTGGAAACACCATATATTTT. Protein: CASCLQGTEYSGNTIYF.

The chain couples TRBV7-2 to TRBJ1-1; TRBD1 aligns across 7 bases. This CDR3 spans 13 amino acids. Looked up from germline, CDR1 is SGHTA and CDR2 is FQGNSA. J was trimmed by 11 bases and V by 5 bases; bases with no gene match: 11. The CDR3 DNA reads TGTGCCAGCAGCCCGTTACAGGGGTTTTCGGCTTTCTTT. Amino acid sequence: CASSPLQGFSAFF.